This TCR beta chain was profiled in a study of blood T cells in healthy people across ages. This clonotype was seen a single time. V shed 5 bases, J shed 7 bases, and the junction held 10 bases outside the gene matches. The CDR3 spans 15 residues. Per germline, CDR1 MNHEY and CDR2 SVGEGT. A second roughly 6 to 12 cycle PCR used barcoded and J-beta primers. Individual samples furnished no less than 2.5 million CDR3-containing paired-end reads apiece. TCRdb independently ran MiXCR on the 5' RACE reads; one entry per CDR3 protein. The repertoire holds about 640,000 distinct CDR3 sequences, with 45% to 65% as singletons.

The TCR sequence derives from a man aged 55-75 years in good health. V usage is TRBV6-2 or TRBV6-3 and J usage is TRBJ2-1; 8 positions match TRBD1. The sample consisted of blood. Here the CDR3 reads CASSKTRTGRNEQFF. CDR3 bases: TGTGCCAGCAGTAAGACCCGGACAGGGCGGAATGAGCAGTTCTTC.